In its sample, the clone carrying this T cell receptor beta chain was seen a few times. TCRdb re-called the RT-PCR reads through MiXCR, storing one row per CDR3 protein. Among more than 450,000 distinct CDR3 sequences listed, about 11% were seen once. In germline, CDR1 is SGHRS, CDR2 YFSETQ. V lost 6 bases, J lost 4 bases, and 15 bases lay in between. This CDR3 comprises 14 residues. The data were obtained in a study of response to subunit inactivated influenza vaccine. These same data were also listed under a study on T cells expressing NK-cell markers. That investigation notes: Scientists made TCR beta cDNA using 5'RACE template switching with UMIs. Beta-chain profiling covered CD3+CD56+NKG2C+, CD3+CD56+NKG2C- and CD3+CD56-NKG2C+ sorted subsets.

The clonotype was recovered from a man between 50 and 59 years old who received an inactivated influenza vaccine. This specimen consisted of PBMCs from blood, obtained on the day of vaccination. The V call is TRBV5-1, the J call TRBJ2-3, with D possibly matching TRBD2 (5 bases). CDR3 protein: CASIDPGGPDTQYF. CDR3 coding DNA: TGCGCCAGCATAGACCCCGGAGGTCCAGATACGCAGTATTTT.